This T cell receptor beta chain was identified during a study of shared clonotypes between healthy human individuals. Across the study: Contributing individuals were a couple of females and a few males aged 18 to 49. Study-level results: Larger estimated richness was generally seen in naive subsets than in memory subsets.

Remarks on this clone: Its cognate antigen is unknown.

The CDR3 length is 16 residues. V trimming: 4 bases; J trimming: 3 bases; junction bases outside the gene matches: 11. Germline CDR1 and CDR2: MNHEY and SMNVEV (reference sequence). Generated by immunoSEQ multiplex PCR, the TCRdb table keeps only in-frame clones and is missing some. The sample includes roughly 680,000 clones, 55% to 75% seen only once; the top ten take around 1.7%. V and J are TRBV27 and TRBJ2-7; 8 bases fit TRBD2. The receptor comes from a woman between 25 and 40 years old in good health. Sequencing was performed on memory CD4+ T cells sorted from blood. Subset of the sample: CD45RA-negative fraction. CDR3 sequence reads: CASSSMTGLAGYEQYF. In DNA form, the CDR3 reads TGTGCCAGCAGTTCAATGACTGGGCTAGCGGGCTACGAGCAGTACTTC.